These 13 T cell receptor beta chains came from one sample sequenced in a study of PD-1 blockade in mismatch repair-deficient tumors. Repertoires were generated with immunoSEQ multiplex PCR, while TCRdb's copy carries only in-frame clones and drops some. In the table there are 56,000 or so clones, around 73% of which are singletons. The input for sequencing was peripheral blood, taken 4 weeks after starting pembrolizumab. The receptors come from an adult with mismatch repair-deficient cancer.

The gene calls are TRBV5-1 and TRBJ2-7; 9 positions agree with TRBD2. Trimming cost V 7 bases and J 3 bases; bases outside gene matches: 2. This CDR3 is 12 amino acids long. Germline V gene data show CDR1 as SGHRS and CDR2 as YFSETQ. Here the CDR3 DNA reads TGCGCCAGCCGGCGGGAGGGCTACGAGCAGTACTTC. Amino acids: CASRREGYEQYF.

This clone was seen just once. CDR3 sequence reads: CASSYPNGRANNEQFF. Written as DNA, the CDR3 is TGTGCCAGCAGCTACCCAAACGGGAGGGCTAATAATGAGCAGTTCTTC. The V gene is TRBV7-8, the J gene TRBJ2-1; TRBD2 matches at 8 bases. The CDR3 sequence is 16 residues long. Germline CDR1 and CDR2: SGHVS and FQNEAQ. V shed 4 bases, J shed 7 bases, and the junction held 12 bases outside the gene matches.

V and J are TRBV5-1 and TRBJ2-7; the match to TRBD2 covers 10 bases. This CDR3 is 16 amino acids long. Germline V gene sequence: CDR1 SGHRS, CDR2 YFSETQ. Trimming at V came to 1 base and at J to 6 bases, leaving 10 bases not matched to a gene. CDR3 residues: CASSLTGRASGSEQYF. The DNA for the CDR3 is TGCGCCAGCAGCTTGACAGGGCGGGCTAGCGGGAGCGAGCAGTACTTC. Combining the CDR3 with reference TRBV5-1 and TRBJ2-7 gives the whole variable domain KAGVTQTPRYLIKTRGQQVTLSCSPISGHRSVSWYQQTPGQGLQFLFEYFSETQRNKGNFPGRFSGRQFSNSRSEMNVSTLELGDSALYLCASSLTGRASGSEQYFGPGTRLTVT.

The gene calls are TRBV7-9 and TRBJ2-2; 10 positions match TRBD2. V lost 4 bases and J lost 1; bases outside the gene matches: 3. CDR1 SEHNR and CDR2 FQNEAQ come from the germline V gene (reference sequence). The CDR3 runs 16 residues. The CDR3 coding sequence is TGTGCCAGCAGCTCGAGGACTAGCGGGAACACCGGGGAGCTGTTTTTT. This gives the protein CASSSRTSGNTGELFF.

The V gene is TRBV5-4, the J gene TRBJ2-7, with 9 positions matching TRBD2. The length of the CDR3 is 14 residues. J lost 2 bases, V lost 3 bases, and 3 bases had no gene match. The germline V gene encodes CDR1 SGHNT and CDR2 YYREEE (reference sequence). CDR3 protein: CASSSGLATYEQYF. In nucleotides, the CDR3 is TGTGCCAGCAGCTCCGGACTAGCGACCTACGAGCAGTACTTC.

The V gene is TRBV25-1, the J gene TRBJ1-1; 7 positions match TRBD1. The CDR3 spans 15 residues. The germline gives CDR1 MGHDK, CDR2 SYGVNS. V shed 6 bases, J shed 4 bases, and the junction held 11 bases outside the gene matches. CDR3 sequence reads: CASSAWDSGSTEAFF. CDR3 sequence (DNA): TGTGCCAGCAGCGCCTGGGACAGTGGGTCCACTGAAGCTTTCTTT.

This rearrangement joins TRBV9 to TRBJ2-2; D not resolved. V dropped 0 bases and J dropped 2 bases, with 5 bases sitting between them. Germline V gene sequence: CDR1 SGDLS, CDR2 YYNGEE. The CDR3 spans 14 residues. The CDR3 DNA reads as TGTGCCAGCAGCGTAGGGCGAAACACCGGGGAGCTGTTTTTT. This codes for CASSVGRNTGELFF.

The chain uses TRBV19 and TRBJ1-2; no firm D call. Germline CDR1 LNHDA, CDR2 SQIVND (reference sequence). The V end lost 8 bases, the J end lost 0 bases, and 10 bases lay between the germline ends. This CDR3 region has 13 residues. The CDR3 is CASLKDSNYGYTF. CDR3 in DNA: TGTGCCAGTTTAAAGGACTCTAACTATGGCTACACCTTC.

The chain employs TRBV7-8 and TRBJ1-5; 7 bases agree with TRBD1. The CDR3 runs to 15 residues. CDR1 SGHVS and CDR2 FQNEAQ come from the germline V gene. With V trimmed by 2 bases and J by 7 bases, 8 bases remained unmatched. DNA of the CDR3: TGTGCCAGCAGCTTACAAGGGGGCGCGGGGCAGCCCCAGCATTTT. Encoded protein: CASSLQGGAGQPQHF. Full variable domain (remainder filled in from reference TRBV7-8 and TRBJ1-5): GAGVSQSPRYKVAKRGQDVALRCDPISGHVSLFWYQQALGQGPEFLTYFQNEAQLDKSGLPSDRFFAERPEGSVSTLKIQRTQQEDSAVYLCASSLQGGAGQPQHFGDGTRLSIL.

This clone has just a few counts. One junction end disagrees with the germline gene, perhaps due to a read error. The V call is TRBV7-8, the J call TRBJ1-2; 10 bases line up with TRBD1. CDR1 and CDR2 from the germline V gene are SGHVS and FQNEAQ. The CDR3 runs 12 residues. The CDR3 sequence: CASSLGGTGDHF. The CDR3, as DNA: TGTGCCAGCAGCTTAGGAGGGACAGGGGACCACTTC.

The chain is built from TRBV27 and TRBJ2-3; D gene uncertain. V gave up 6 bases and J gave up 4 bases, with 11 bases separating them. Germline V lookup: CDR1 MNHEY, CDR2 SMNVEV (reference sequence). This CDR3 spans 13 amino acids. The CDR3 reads CASRTQGSDTQYF. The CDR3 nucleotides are TGTGCCAGCAGAACCCAAGGGTCAGATACGCAGTATTTT.

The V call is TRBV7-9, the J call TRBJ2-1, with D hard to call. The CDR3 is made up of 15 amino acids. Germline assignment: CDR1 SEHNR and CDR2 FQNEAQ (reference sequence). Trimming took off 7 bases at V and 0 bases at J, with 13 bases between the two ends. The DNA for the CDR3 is TGTGCCAGCACCAGACTTCGGAGCTCCTACAATGAGCAGTTCTTC. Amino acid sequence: CASTRLRSSYNEQFF.

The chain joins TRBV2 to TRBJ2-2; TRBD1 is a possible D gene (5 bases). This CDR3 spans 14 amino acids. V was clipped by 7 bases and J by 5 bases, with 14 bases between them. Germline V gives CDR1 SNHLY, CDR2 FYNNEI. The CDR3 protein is CASTGQGLTGELFF. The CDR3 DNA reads TGTGCCAGCACCGGGCAGGGTCTAACCGGGGAGCTGTTTTTT.